This record looks at one T cell receptor beta chain sequence and its context. The CDR3 contains 11 residues. Per the germline V gene, CDR1 is DFQATT and CDR2 is SNEGSKA (reference sequence). Trimming removed 4 bases from V and 7 bases from J, with 10 bases in between. The data derive from a study of blood T cell repertoires in COVID-19. Assay: immunoSEQ multiplex PCR; the TCRdb copy retains only in-frame clones and omits some. The sample has 210,000 or so clones, over 75% seen once. Sequenced: peripheral blood. The gene calls are TRBV20-1 and TRBJ1-2, with D maybe TRBD1 (5 bases). The receptor was isolated from a man aged 45-60 years with COVID-19, enrolled during active disease. CDR3 sequence reads: CSATSGFGYTF. CDR3 bases: TGCAGTGCTACTTCAGGGTTTGGCTACACCTTC.